This TCR beta chain emerged from a study of T cell repertoires in cytomegalovirus infection. Looking at the study overall: HLA-C-restricted CMV epitopes, recently identified, and well-studied HLA-B-restricted ones were used by the study.

TCRdb analysed the reads with MiXCR anew, one entry per CDR3 protein. The data contain under 850,000 distinct CDR3 sequences, roughly a third of them singletons. As to this clonotype: Its antigen is not known.

Study-wide results and caveats: There were HLA-C-restricted CMV-specific TCR beta clonotypes dominating the ex vivo response. Frequencies of public TCR beta families were cumulated, and this identified carriers of CMV plus the relevant HLA.

This CDR3 region has 16 residues. The V and J ends lost 7 bases and 5 bases respectively, with 20 bases between them. The J gene is TRBJ2-2, the V gene TRBV12-3 or TRBV12-4, with D perhaps matching TRBD2 (5 bases). This clonotype was sampled from a human donor in good health (CMV status not recorded). Some clones in this sample may be carry-over from other donors' samples. Sequences were derived from cultured PBMCs, sampled from culture after CMV antigen stimulation. The CDR3 sequence is CASTPTQGPGTGELFF. The CDR3 DNA follows: TGTGCCAGCACCCCAACCCAAGGGCCGGGAACCGGGGAGCTGTTTTTT.